This T cell receptor (beta chain) was recovered during a study of blood T cell repertoires in COVID-19 (dated by TCRdb to the early 2020s). Turning to the overall study: Collaborator samples came from the United States, Italy and Spain and covered acute and convalescent phases of COVID-19. The material from the prospective study consisted of cDNA or gDNA derived from T cells, B-cell-depleted T cells, or PBMCs. Subjects who had been exposed to COVID-19, were actively infected with it, or had recovered from it provided the deeply sampled blood TCRbeta repertoires that made up the dataset. The repertoires were released in a freely available public database meant as a resource for research on the immune response to SARS-CoV-2. The samples were drawn from two sources: the first 160 participants of the ongoing ImmuneRACE study, and fewer than 1,500 subjects contributed by 6 global collaborators. Nearly every sample came with metadata listing a de-identified subject ID, COVID-19 status, age in years and sex. Where available, HLA class I and class II types were taken from metadata supplied by the sample provider and were not determined by assay-based typing. Paper-wide results and their limitations: Clinical and demographic metadata were provided uncurated, with the amount varying by source and participant.

Samples from volunteer blood donors who had recovered from COVID-19 were contributed by a second Seattle source. Whole blood was collected in K2EDTA tubes by collaborating institutions according to the institutions' own protocols. For TCRbeta analysis, collaborators shipped samples in one of three forms: frozen whole blood, isolated PBMCs, or DNA extracted from either of those sample types. TCRbeta CDR3 regions were amplified from genomic DNA using the immunoSEQ Assay, a bias-controlled multiplex PCR. Processing in the source paper ran as follows. Nucleated cell counts per sample were estimated from amplification of reference gene primers within the assay. To quantify the absolute abundance of each unique TCRbeta CDR3 rearrangement, sequence reads were collapsed and filtered. For each sample, productive Simpson clonality was calculated as the square root of Simpson's diversity index across productive rearrangements. TCRdb stores this immuneACCESS table with in-frame sequences only. Part of the clones is absent; in the studies checked, under half of the shortfall reflects unresolved V genes, and no reason is known for the rest. V and J calls plus clone size are reproduced from that table; the DNA served to infer D and trimming. This sample holds approximately 200,000 clones; roughly 81% were observed only once. Clones ranked in the top ten supply 2.9% of the sample.

This clone was seen a single time. Its antigen remains undetermined. There are no base qualities to consult, and no much larger clone falls within one base. Relative to germline, V is missing 4 bases and J is missing 6 bases, with 5 bases of the junction outside any gene match. The CDR3 spans 14 residues, from the cysteine through the phenylalanine. Only the CDR3 DNA is retained, 42 bases long and in frame from the first base. The germline V gene yields SGHAT for CDR1 and FQNNGV for CDR2. The rearrangement joined TRBV11-2 to TRBJ2-7, and 11 junction bases match TRBD1. The specimen was peripheral blood. This sequence was found in a man aged 50 to 60 who had recovered from COVID-19. The nucleotide sequence reads TGTGCCAGCAGCTATTGGACAGGGGGCTCCGAGCAGTACTTC. This codes for CASSYWTGGSEQYF. Outside the CDR3, residues come from the reference TRBV11-2 and TRBJ2-7 proteins, so the full variable domain is: EAGVAQSPRYKIIEKRQSVAFWCNPISGHATLYWYQQILGQGPKLLIQFQNNGVVDDSQLPKDRFSAERLKGVDSTLKIQPAKLEDSAVYLCASSYWTGGSEQYFGPGTRLTVT.